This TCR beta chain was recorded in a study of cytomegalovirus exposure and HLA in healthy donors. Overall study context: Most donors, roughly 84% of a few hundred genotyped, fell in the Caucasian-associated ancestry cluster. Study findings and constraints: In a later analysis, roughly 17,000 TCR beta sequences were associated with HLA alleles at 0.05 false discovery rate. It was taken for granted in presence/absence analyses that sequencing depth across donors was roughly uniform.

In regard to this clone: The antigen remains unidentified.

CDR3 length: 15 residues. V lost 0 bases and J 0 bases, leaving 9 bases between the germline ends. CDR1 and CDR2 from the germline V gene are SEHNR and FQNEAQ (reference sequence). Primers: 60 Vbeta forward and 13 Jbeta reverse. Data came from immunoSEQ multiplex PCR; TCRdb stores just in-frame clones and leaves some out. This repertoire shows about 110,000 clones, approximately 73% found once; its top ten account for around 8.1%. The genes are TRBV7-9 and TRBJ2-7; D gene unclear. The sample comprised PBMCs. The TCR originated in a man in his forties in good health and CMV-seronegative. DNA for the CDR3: TGTGCCAGCAGCTTAGCGAATAGTCCCTCCTACGAGCAGTACTTC. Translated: CASSLANSPSYEQYF.